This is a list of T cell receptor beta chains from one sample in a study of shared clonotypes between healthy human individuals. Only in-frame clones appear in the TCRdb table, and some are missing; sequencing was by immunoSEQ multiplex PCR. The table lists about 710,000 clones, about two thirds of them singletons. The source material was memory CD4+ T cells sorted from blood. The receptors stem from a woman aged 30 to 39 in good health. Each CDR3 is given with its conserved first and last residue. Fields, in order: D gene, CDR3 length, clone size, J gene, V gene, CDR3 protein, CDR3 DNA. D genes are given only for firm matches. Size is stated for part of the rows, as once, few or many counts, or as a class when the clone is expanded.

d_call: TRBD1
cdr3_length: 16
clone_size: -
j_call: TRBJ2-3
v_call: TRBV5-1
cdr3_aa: CASSTRTGTSTDTQYF
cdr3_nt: TGCGCCAGCAGCACCAGGACAGGTACTAGCACAGATACGCAGTATTTT

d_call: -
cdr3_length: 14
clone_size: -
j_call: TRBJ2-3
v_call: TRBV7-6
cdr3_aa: CASSSGLPPDTQYF
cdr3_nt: TGTGCCAGCAGCTCCGGCCTACCCCCAGATACGCAGTATTTT

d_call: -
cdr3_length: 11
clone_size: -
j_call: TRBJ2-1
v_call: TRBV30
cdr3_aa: CARGHYNEQFF
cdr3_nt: TGTGCCAGGGGACATTACAATGAGCAGTTCTTC

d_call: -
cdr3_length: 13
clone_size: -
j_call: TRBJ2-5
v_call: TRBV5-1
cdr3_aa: CASSTGTSLTQYF
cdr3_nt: TGCGCCAGCAGCACTGGGACAAGCCTGACCCAGTACTTC

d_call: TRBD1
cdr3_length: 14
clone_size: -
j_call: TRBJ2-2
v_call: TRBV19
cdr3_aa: CASQDRDHTGELFF
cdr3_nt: TGTGCCAGTCAAGACAGGGACCACACCGGGGAGCTGTTTTTT

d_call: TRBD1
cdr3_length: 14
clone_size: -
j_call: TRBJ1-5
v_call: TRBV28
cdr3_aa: CASSLVGQHQPQHF
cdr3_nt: TGTGCCAGCAGTTTGGTGGGACAGCATCAGCCCCAGCATTTT

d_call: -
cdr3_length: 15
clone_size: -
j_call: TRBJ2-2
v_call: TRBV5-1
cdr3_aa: CASSSGDRDTGELFF
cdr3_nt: TGCGCCAGCAGCTCCGGGGATCGGGACACCGGGGAGCTGTTTTTT

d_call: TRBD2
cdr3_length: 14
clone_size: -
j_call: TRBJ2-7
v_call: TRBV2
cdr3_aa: CASSGTSVTYEQYF
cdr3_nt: TGTGCCAGCAGTGGGACTAGCGTGACCTACGAGCAGTACTTC

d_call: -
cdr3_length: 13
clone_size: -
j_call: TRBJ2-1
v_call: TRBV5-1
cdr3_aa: CASSSRGHNEQFF
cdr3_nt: TGCGCCAGCAGCTCAAGGGGTCACAATGAGCAGTTCTTC

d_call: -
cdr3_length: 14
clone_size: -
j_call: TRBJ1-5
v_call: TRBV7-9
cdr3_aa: CASSGSGGYEPQHF
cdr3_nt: TGTGCCAGCAGCGGCTCTGGGGGGTATGAGCCCCAGCATTTT

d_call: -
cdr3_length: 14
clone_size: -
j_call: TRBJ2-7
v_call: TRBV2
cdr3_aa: CASRSGRSSYEQYF
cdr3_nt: TGTGCCAGCAGGTCAGGGCGGAGCTCCTACGAGCAGTACTTC

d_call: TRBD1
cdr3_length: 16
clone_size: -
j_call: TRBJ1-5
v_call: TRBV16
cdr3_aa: CASSQADRASNQPQHF
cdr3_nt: TGTGCCAGCAGCCAAGCCGACAGGGCCAGCAATCAGCCCCAGCATTTT

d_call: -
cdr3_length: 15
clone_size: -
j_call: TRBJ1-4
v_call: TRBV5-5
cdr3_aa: CASKSGNPPNEKLFF
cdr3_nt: TGTGCCAGCAAGTCGGGGAACCCCCCCAATGAAAAACTGTTTTTT

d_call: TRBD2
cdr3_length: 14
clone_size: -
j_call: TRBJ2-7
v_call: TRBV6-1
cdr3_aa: CASRTSGTSYEQYF
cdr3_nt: TGTGCCAGCAGGACTAGCGGGACCTCCTACGAGCAGTACTTC

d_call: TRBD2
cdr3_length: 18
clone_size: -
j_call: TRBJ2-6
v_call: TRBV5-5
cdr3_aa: CASSLGPSGFSGANVLTF
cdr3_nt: TGTGCCAGCAGCTTGGGGCCTAGCGGGTTCTCTGGGGCCAACGTCCTGACTTTC

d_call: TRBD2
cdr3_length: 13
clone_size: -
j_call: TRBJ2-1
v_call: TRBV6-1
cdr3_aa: CASSFSGSNEQFF
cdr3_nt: TGTGCCAGCAGTTTTAGCGGGAGTAATGAGCAGTTCTTC

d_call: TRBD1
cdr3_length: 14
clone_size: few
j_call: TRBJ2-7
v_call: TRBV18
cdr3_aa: CASSWDSLSYEQYF
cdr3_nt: TGTGCCAGCTCCTGGGACAGTTTATCCTACGAGCAGTACTTC

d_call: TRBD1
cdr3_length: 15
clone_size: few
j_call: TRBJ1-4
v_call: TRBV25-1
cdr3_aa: CASRAPGQGGEKLFF
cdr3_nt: TGTGCCAGCAGGGCGCCGGGACAGGGAGGGGAAAAACTGTTTTTT

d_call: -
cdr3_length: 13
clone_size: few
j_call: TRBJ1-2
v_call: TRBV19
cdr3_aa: CASSTGLNYGYTF
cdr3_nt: TGTGCCAGTAGTACAGGATTAAACTATGGCTACACCTTC

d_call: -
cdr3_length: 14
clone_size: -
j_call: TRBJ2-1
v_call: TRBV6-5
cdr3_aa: CASSPSSLDNEQFF
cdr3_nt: TGTGCCAGCAGTCCTTCATCCCTGGACAATGAGCAGTTCTTC

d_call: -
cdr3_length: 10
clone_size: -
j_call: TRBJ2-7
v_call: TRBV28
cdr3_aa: CASGRYEQYF
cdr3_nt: TGTGCCAGCGGCCGCTACGAGCAGTACTTC

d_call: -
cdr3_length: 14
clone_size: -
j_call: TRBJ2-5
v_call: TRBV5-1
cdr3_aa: CASSLGQVDETQYF
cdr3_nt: TGCGCCAGCAGCTTGGGACAGGTTGACGAGACCCAGTACTTC

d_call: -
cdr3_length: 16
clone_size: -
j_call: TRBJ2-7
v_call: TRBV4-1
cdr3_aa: CASSPPGQRNPYEQYF
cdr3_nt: TGCGCCAGCAGCCCTCCGGGACAAAGGAACCCTTACGAGCAGTACTTC

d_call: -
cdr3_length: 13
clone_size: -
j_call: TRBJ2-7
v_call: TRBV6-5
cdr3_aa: CASRRGNNYEQYF
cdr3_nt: TGTGCCTCACGGCGGGGAAACAACTACGAGCAGTACTTC

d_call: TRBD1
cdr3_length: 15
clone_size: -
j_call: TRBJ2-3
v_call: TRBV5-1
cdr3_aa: CASSARQGAADTQYF
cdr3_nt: TGCGCCAGCAGCGCGAGACAGGGGGCAGCAGATACGCAGTATTTT

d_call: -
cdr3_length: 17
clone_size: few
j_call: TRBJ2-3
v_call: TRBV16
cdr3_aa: CASSRNGYGSIADTQYF
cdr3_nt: TGTGCCAGCAGCCGTAACGGATACGGTTCTATCGCCGATACGCAGTATTTT

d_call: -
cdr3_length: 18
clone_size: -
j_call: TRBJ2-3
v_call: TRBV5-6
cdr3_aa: CASSLAGSPQTSTDTQYF
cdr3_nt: TGTGCCAGCAGCTTGGCCGGGTCCCCGCAGACTAGCACAGATACGCAGTATTTT

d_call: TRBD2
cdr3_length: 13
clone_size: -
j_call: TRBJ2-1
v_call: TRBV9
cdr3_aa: CASSVSGSNEQFF
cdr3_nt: TGTGCCAGCAGCGTTAGCGGGAGCAATGAGCAGTTCTTC

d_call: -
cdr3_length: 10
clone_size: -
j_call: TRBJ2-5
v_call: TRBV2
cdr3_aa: CASSEQTQYF
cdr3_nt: TGTGCCAGCAGTGAGCAGACCCAGTACTTC

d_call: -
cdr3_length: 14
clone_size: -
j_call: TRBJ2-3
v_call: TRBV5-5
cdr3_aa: CASSQLGSTDTQYF
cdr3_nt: TGTGCCAGCAGCCAACTCGGGAGCACAGATACGCAGTATTTT

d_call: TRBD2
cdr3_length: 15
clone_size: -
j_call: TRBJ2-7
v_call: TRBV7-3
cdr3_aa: CASSSSGHGGGEQYF
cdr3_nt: TGTGCCAGCAGCTCCAGTGGCCATGGCGGGGGAGAGCAGTACTTC

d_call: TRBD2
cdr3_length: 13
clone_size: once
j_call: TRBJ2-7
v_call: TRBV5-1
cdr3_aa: CASSLGLANEQYF
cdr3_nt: TGCGCCAGCAGCTTGGGACTAGCGAACGAGCAGTACTTC

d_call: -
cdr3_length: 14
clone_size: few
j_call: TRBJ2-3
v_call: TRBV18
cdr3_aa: CASSPRTTADTQYF
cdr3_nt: TGTGCCAGCTCACCACGCACCACGGCAGATACGCAGTATTTT

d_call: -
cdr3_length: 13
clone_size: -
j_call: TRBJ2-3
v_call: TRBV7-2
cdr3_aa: CASSSPALDTQYF
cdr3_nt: TGTGCCAGCAGCTCCCCTGCTCTGGATACGCAGTATTTT

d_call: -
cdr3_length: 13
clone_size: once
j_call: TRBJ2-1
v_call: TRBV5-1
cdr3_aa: CASSESSYNEQFF
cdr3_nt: TGCGCCAGCAGCGAGAGCTCCTACAATGAGCAGTTCTTC

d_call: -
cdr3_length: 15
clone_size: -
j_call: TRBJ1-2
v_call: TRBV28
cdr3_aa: CASTLRVDSGYGYTF
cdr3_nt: TGTGCCAGCACCCTTAGGGTGGACAGCGGCTATGGCTACACCTTC

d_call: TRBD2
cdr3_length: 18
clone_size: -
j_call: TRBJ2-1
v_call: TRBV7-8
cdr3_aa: CASSPGLAGTYSYNEQFF
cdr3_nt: TGTGCCAGCAGCCCCGGACTAGCGGGAACCTACTCGTACAATGAGCAGTTCTTC

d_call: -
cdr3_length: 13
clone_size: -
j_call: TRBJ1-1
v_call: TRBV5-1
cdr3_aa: CASSSTDSTEAFF
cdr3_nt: TGCGCCAGCAGCTCTACTGACAGCACTGAAGCTTTCTTT

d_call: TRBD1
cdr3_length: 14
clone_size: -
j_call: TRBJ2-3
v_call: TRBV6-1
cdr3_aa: CASSRDSGTDTQYF
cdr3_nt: TGTGCCAGCAGTCGGGACAGTGGCACAGATACGCAGTATTTT

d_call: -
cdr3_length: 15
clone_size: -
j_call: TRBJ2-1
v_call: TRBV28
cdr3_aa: CASGTWRVIGNEQFF
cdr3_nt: TGTGCCAGCGGAACCTGGAGGGTTATCGGGAATGAGCAGTTCTTC

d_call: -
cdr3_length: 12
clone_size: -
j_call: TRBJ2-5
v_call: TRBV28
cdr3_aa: CASSSVTETQYF
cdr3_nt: TGTGCCAGCAGTTCAGTTACAGAGACCCAGTACTTC

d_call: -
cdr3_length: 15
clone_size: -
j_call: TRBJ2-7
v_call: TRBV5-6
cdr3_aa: CASSLGQARSNEQYF
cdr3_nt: TGTGCCAGCAGCTTAGGGCAGGCCCGATCGAACGAGCAGTACTTC

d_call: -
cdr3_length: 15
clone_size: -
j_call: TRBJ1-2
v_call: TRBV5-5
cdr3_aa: CASSFRTDRSHGYTF
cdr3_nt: TGTGCCAGCAGCTTTAGGACAGACAGGTCTCATGGCTACACCTTC

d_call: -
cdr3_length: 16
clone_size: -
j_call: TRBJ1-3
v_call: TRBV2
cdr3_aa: CASSARGVRSGNTIYF
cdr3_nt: TGTGCCAGCAGTGCTAGGGGGGTTAGGTCTGGAAACACCATATATTTT

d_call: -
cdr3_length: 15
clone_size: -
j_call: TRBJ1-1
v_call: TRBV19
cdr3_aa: CASSPTQGGNTEAFF
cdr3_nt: TGTGCCAGTAGCCCCACCCAGGGAGGGAACACTGAAGCTTTCTTT

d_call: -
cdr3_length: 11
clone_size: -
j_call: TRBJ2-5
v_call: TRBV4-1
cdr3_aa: CASSQDKTQYF
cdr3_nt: TGCGCCAGCAGCCAAGATAAAACCCAGTACTTC

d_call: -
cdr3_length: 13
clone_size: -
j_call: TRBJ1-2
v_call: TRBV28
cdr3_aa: CASSLNPADGYTF
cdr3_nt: TGTGCCAGCAGTTTAAACCCAGCGGATGGCTACACCTTC

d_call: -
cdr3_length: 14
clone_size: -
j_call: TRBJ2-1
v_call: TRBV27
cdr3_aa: CASSSLHRANEQFF
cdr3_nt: TGTGCCAGCAGTTCGCTACACAGAGCCAATGAGCAGTTCTTC

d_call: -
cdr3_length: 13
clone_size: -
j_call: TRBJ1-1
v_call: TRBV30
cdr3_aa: CAWSAQAVTEAFF
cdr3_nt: TGTGCCTGGAGTGCCCAGGCGGTCACTGAAGCTTTCTTT

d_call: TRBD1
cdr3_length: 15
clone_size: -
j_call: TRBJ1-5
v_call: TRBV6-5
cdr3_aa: CASRKQGGSNQPQHF
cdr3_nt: TGTGCCAGCAGGAAACAGGGGGGGAGCAATCAGCCCCAGCATTTT

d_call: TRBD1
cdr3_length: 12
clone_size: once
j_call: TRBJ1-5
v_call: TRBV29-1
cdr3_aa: CSAGTGGQPQHF
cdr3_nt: TGCAGCGCGGGGACAGGGGGTCAGCCCCAGCATTTT

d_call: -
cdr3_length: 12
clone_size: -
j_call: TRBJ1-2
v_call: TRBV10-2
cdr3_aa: CASSAQYYGYTF
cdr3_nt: TGCGCCAGCAGTGCACAGTACTATGGCTACACCTTC

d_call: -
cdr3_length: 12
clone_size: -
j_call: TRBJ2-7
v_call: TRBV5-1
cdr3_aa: CASREANYEQYF
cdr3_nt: TGCGCCAGCAGAGAGGCTAACTACGAGCAGTACTTC

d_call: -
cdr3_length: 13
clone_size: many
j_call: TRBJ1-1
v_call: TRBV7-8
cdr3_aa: CASSVVGNTEAFF
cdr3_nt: TGTGCCAGCAGCGTAGTTGGGAACACTGAAGCTTTCTTT

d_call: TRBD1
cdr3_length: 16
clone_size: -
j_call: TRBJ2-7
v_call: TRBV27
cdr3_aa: CASSSPSGQGYIEQYF
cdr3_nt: TGTGCCAGCAGTTCCCCTTCGGGACAGGGTTATATCGAGCAGTACTTC

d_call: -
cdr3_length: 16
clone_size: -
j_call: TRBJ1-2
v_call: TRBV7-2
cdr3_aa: CASTPPGAGGNYGYTF
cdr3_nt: TGTGCCAGCACCCCTCCGGGGGCCGGGGGCAACTATGGCTACACCTTC

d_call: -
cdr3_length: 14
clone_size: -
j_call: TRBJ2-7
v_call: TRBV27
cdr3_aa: CASSQQGALYEQYF
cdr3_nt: TGTGCCAGCAGTCAACAGGGAGCCCTCTACGAGCAGTACTTC

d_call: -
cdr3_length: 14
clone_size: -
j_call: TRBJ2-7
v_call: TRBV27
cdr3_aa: CASRFRRDSYEQYF
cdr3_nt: TGTGCCAGCAGATTTCGGCGGGACTCCTACGAGCAGTACTTC

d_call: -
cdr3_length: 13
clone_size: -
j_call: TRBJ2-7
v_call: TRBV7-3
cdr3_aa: CASSLTLADEQYF
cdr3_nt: TGTGCCAGCAGCCTTACTCTAGCCGACGAGCAGTACTTC